This TCR beta chain appears in the sequencing data of a study of T cells after yellow fever vaccination. Study-wide points: Clones from primary vaccination mostly reappeared after the booster (less than 98% CD4, around 90% CD8). Researchers noted that a small share of clonotypes showed up in both CD4 and CD8 compartments. Any FACS-sorted repertoire could hold abundant clonotypes that contaminate it from the bulk population.

The V end was cut by 7 bases, the J end by 7 bases, with 14 bases between. Germline CDR1 reads SEHNR; CDR2 reads FQNEAQ (reference sequence). The CDR3 is 13 amino acids. In making TCR cDNA, 5'RACE template switching added a universal primer site and UMIs to it. TCRdb fed the 5' RACE reads into MiXCR, producing one record per CDR3 protein. Among 300,000 to 450,000 distinct CDR3 sequences listed, 8.1% were seen once. In the case of this clonotype: Its antigen remains unidentified.

The origin of this receptor is a man aged 18 to 29 who received the YFV17D yellow fever vaccine. The starting material was PBMCs, obtained about 49 days after the first yellow fever vaccination. The chain combines TRBV7-9 with TRBJ1-3, with D perhaps matching TRBD1 (5 bases). The CDR3 region is CASTARRGNTIYF. The CDR3 DNA sequence: TGTGCCAGCACCGCTCGGCGGGGGAACACCATATATTTT.